Presented here are 13 T cell receptor beta chains from one specimen sequenced in a study of blood T cells in healthy people across ages. A second PCR, run for about 6 to 12 cycles, used a sample-barcoded 5' primer plus a J-beta primer mix. Via MiXCR, TCRdb re-called the 5' RACE reads, giving one row per CDR3 protein. This sample yields just over 800,000 distinct CDR3 sequences, of which around 68% are seen a single time; roughly 26% belongs to the top ten. Sequenced sample: blood. Source of these receptors: a man younger than 45 in good health.

This clonotype was counted only a few times. The gene calls are TRBV29-1 and TRBJ2-1, with D perhaps being TRBD1 or TRBD2 (6 bases each). The V end was cut by 4 bases, the J end by 6 bases, with 10 bases between. Germline CDR1 and CDR2: SQVTM and ANQGSEA. The CDR3 is 12 residues long. The CDR3 sequence is CSVARGVNEQFF. The DNA for the CDR3 is TGCAGCGTTGCTAGGGGGGTCAATGAGCAGTTCTTC.

The chain couples TRBV20-1 to TRBJ2-7; TRBD1 might be the D (6 bases). V gave up 0 bases and J gave up 7 bases, with 19 bases separating them. The CDR3 extends over 15 amino acids. Germline loops: CDR1 DFQATT, CDR2 SNEGSKA (reference sequence). The CDR3 loop reads CSARDRRQGNGEQYF. DNA of the CDR3: TGCAGTGCTAGAGATAGGAGGCAGGGGAATGGGGAGCAGTACTTC.

This clonotype was counted a few times. V usage is TRBV4-2 and J usage is TRBJ2-5, with D possibly matching TRBD2 (5 bases). The CDR3 spans 16 residues. Trimming took 4 bases from V and 1 from J, leaving 16 bases between them. Germline CDR1 LGHNA, CDR2 YNFKEQ. The CDR3 spells CASSRPGLDFQETQYF. DNA of the CDR3: TGTGCCAGCAGCCGACCTGGTCTGGACTTCCAAGAGACCCAGTACTTC.

This chain joins TRBV9 and TRBJ2-7; D tentatively fits TRBD1 or TRBD2 (5 bases each). The germline V and J ends were trimmed by 0 bases and 1 base, with 14 bases remaining between them. The germline CDR1 and CDR2 sequences are SGDLS and YYNGEE. The CDR3 is 16 amino acids. DNA of the CDR3: TGTGCCAGCAGCGTAGGGGTTGCAGGGAGTTCCTACGAGCAGTACTTC. Protein sequence: CASSVGVAGSSYEQYF.

The genes are TRBV6-6 and TRBJ1-4, with no clear D. Germline CDR1 is MNHNY and CDR2 is SVGAGI (reference sequence). CDR3 length: 17 amino acids. Trimming removed 4 bases at V and 0 bases at J, with 15 bases between. CDR3 bases: TGTGCCAGCAGTTCCCAACACTCTCCTGCAACTAATGAAAAACTGTTTTTT. It translates to CASSSQHSPATNEKLFF.

This clonotype has more than one count but fewer than ten. J is TRBJ2-7 and V is TRBV20-1; a possible D gene is TRBD1 (5 bases). The CDR3 length is 15 residues. Trimming took off 1 base at V and 3 bases at J, with 16 bases between the two ends. Germline CDR1 reads DFQATT; CDR2 reads SNEGSKA (reference sequence). The CDR3 nucleotides read TGCAGTGCTAGAGGGCACCCAGGGCAAGGCTACGAGCAGTACTTC. It translates to CSARGHPGQGYEQYF.

Only a few counts were recorded for this clonotype. The genes are TRBV7-2 and TRBJ2-5; D might be TRBD2 (5 bases). The CDR3 length is 16 residues. Trimming pared 1 base from V and 2 bases from J, leaving 14 bases between. CDR1 is SGHTA and CDR2 is FQGNSA in the germline V gene. This CDR3 is CASSLVASPGQETQYF. The CDR3 nucleotides are TGTGCCAGCAGCTTAGTAGCGTCCCCGGGGCAAGAGACCCAGTACTTC.

This chain links TRBV4-3 with TRBJ2-3, with 8 bases that match TRBD2. Germline V gives CDR1 LGHNA, CDR2 YSLEER. The CDR3 is 18 amino acids. The V gene end was trimmed by 4 bases and the J gene end by 1 base; junction bases not matched to a gene: 13. The CDR3 here is CASSPSTPGLGGTDTQYF. For the CDR3, the DNA is TGCGCCAGCAGCCCCTCTACTCCGGGACTAGGGGGCACAGATACGCAGTATTTT.

The rearrangement links TRBV29-1 to TRBJ2-3, with D possibly TRBD1 on 5 matching bases. The CDR3 spans 15 residues. Germline-derived CDR1 and CDR2 are SQVTM and ANQGSEA. V dropped 3 bases and J dropped 5 bases, with 18 bases sitting between them. The CDR3 coding sequence is TGCAGCGTTGATAGGGGTCGCAGGGTGGGAGATACGCAGTATTTT. The encoded protein is CSVDRGRRVGDTQYF.

With regard to this clonotype: One end of the junction varies from germline; a read error may be responsible. This chain uses TRBV7-8 with TRBJ1-4; 8 nucleotides align to TRBD1. Germline loops: CDR1 SGHVS, CDR2 FQNEAQ. The CDR3 has 14 amino acids. The CDR3 region is CAGSVDRVYEKLFF. The CDR3 DNA reads TGTGCCGGCAGCGTGGACAGGGTTTATGAAAAACTGTTTTTT.

This chain uses TRBV9 with TRBJ2-7; 9 positions agree with TRBD1. The CDR3 sequence is 15 residues long. The J segment lost 2 bases and the V segment lost 0 bases, leaving 3 bases of the junction unmatched. Germline assignment: CDR1 SGDLS and CDR2 YYNGEE. Here the CDR3 DNA reads TGTGCCAGCAGCGTAGGGGACAGGGTAACCTACGAGCAGTACTTC. Amino acids: CASSVGDRVTYEQYF.

The chain is built from TRBV10-3 and TRBJ2-4; a weak D match, TRBD1 (6 bases). The better agreement between TRBJ2-5 and the DNA end casts doubt on the J call. Germline assignment: CDR1 ENHRY and CDR2 SYGVKD. The CDR3 consists of 17 residues. The CDR3 DNA reads as TGTGCCATCAGTGAGTCCTCCAGGGGAGTTATGCAAGAGACCCAGTACTTC. This sequence encodes CAISESSRGVMQETQYF.

This clonotype was found a few times. The chain uses TRBV29-1 and TRBJ2-1; D not certain. The CDR3 covers 13 residues. The V gene's germline CDR1 is SQVTM and CDR2 ANQGSEA. V was shortened by 4 bases and J by 5 bases, with 12 bases between the two germline ends. The CDR3 DNA follows: TGCAGCGTTGGTGGGCCGGTGGACAATGAGCAGTTCTTC. This gives the protein CSVGGPVDNEQFF.